One and the same sample provided the 12 T cell receptor beta chains below, sequenced in a study of blood T cell repertoires in COVID-19. TCRdb's table, derived via immunoSEQ multiplex PCR, lists solely in-frame clones and lacks some. The repertoire has fewer than 600,000 clones, 80% to 90% of them found once; the top ten carry 0.8% to 0.9%. The sequenced material came from peripheral blood. These receptors were taken from a man younger than 35 with COVID-19, enrolled during active disease.

This chain links TRBV24-1 with TRBJ2-3; a weak D match, TRBD2 (5 bases). Trimming stripped 4 bases from V and 1 base from J, with 8 bases between. Germline V gives CDR1 KGHDR, CDR2 SFDVKD. This CDR3 is built from 14 residues. CDR3 DNA sequence: TGTGCCACCAGTGAGGCGGAGGGCACAGATACGCAGTATTTT. Its translation is CATSEAEGTDTQYF.

The chain carries TRBV18 and TRBJ2-7, with 7 bases aligning to TRBD1. CDR3 size: 14 residues. V gave up 5 bases and J gave up 0 bases; unmatched junction bases: 4. Germline lookup yields CDR1 KGHSH and CDR2 LQKENI. DNA of the CDR3: TGTGCCAGCTCAAAGGGACAGTCCTCCTACGAGCAGTACTTC. Amino acid sequence: CASSKGQSSYEQYF.

V is TRBV6-5 and J is TRBJ2-2, with 9 positions matching TRBD1. Germline V CDR1 and CDR2: MNHEY, SVGAGI. The trim removed 6 bases at V and 4 bases at J, leaving 6 bases unmatched. The CDR3 extends over 15 amino acids. The CDR3 bases are TGTGCCAGCAGGGGGAACAGGGGGCCCACCGGGGAGCTGTTTTTT. Protein sequence: CASRGNRGPTGELFF.

Concerning this clone itself: This same CDR3 is encoded by further DNA sequences in the sample. The genes are TRBV3-1 (or the pseudogene TRBV3-2) and TRBJ1-6; D remains unclear. Germline CDR1 and CDR2: LGHDT and YNNKEL (reference sequence). CDR3 size: 13 residues. Trimming pared 0 bases from V and 8 bases from J, leaving 5 bases between. CDR3 sequence: CASSQDRDSPLHF. CDR3 nucleotide sequence: TGTGCCAGCAGCCAAGATCGGGATTCACCCCTCCACTTT.

The chain joins TRBV5-8 to TRBJ2-2; TRBD2 matches at 12 bases. V trimming: 0 bases; J trimming: 5 bases; junction bases outside the gene matches: 2. Per the germline V gene, CDR1 is SGHTS and CDR2 is YDEGEE. There are 16 residues in the CDR3. The CDR3 region has the DNA TGTGCCAGCAGCTTGGGACTAGCGGGAGATACCGGGGAGCTGTTTTTT. This gives the protein CASSLGLAGDTGELFF.

The chain uses TRBV11-2 and TRBJ2-3; 10 bases are a match to TRBD2. This CDR3 has 16 residues. Looked up from germline, CDR1 is SGHAT and CDR2 is FQNNGV. V gave up 6 bases and J gave up 0 bases; unmatched junction bases: 6. CDR3: CASSPSGRASTDTQYF. The CDR3 DNA is TGTGCCAGCAGTCCCAGCGGGAGGGCTAGCACAGATACGCAGTATTTT.

Of note for this clone: The junction and the germline gene differ at one end; a read error may be behind it. V is TRBV7-9 and J is TRBJ2-5; 9 bases match TRBD2. The V gene's germline CDR1 is SEHNR and CDR2 FQNEAQ (reference sequence). The CDR3 consists of 14 residues. The CDR3 coding sequence is TGTGCCAGCAGCCTAGCGGGGCAAGGGGAGACCCAGTACTTC. As protein: CASSLAGQGETQYF. Drawing the rest from reference TRBV7-9 and TRBJ2-5, the complete variable domain is DTGVSQNPRHKITKRGQNVTFRCDPISEHNRLYWYRQTLGQGPEFLTYFQNEAQLEKSRLLSDRFSAERPKGSFSTLEIQRTEQGDSAMYLCASSLAGQGETQYFGPGTRLLVL.

This clone appeared once. The chain has TRBV29-1 and TRBJ2-7, with D possibly TRBD2 on 5 matching bases. Trimming took 4 bases from V and 1 from J, leaving 14 bases between them. Germline values: CDR1 SQVTM, CDR2 ANQGSEA. This CDR3 region has 14 residues. The chain's CDR3 is CSVVFAGYSYEQYF. In DNA form, the CDR3 reads TGCAGCGTTGTTTTTGCGGGCTATTCCTACGAGCAGTACTTC.

The chain uses TRBV25-1 and TRBJ2-7; 7 bases fit TRBD1. The germline V gene encodes CDR1 MGHDK and CDR2 SYGVNS. Germline trimming cut 4 bases from V and 2 bases from J; bases unmatched to any gene: 8. The CDR3 covers 15 residues. The CDR3 sequence: CASSGTDRATYEQYF. The CDR3 DNA reads as TGTGCCAGCAGTGGCACAGACAGGGCCACCTACGAGCAGTACTTC.

The chain combines TRBV5-4 with TRBJ2-7, with D perhaps TRBD2 (6 bases). CDR1 and CDR2 (germline): SGHNT, YYREEE (reference sequence). The CDR3 loop spans 15 amino acids. Trimming took 1 base from V and 2 from J, leaving 13 bases between them. In DNA, the CDR3 is TGTGCCAGCAGCTTGATGCGGGGCCAGACCTACGAGCAGTACTTC. The encoded protein is CASSLMRGQTYEQYF.

The chain is built from TRBV2 and TRBJ2-1; 8 bases fit TRBD1. The junction had 10 bases not matched to a gene; V was cut back by 8 bases and J by 7 bases. The CDR3 has 14 amino acids. CDR1 and CDR2 from the germline V gene are SNHLY and FYNNEI. This CDR3 is CASYRGSRVNEQFF. CDR3 bases: TGTGCCAGCTACAGGGGGTCTAGGGTTAATGAGCAGTTCTTC.

The chain couples TRBV11-2 to TRBJ2-7; D possibly corresponds to TRBD2 (6 bases). The CDR3 has 14 amino acids. Between the trimmed V and J ends, which lost 4 bases and 4 bases, there was a span of 14 bases. Germline V lookup: CDR1 SGHAT, CDR2 FQNNGV. The CDR3 reads CASSSIPAGYEQYF. CDR3 bases: TGTGCCAGCAGCTCGATACCCGCGGGGTACGAGCAGTACTTC.